This T cell receptor beta chain is from a study of shared clonotypes between healthy human individuals. Germline assignment: CDR1 MDHEN and CDR2 SYDVKM. The CDR3 consists of 13 residues. V was cut by 8 bases and J by 3 bases, with 13 bases left in between. The split of CD4+ cells yielded CD45RA+ naive and CD45RA-negative memory subsets. Libraries were prepared by immunoSEQ multiplex PCR; TCRdb keeps only in-frame clonotypes and omits some of them. The data contain roughly 2.2 million clones, 90% to 95% of them singletons. The TCR comes from a man in his late teens or twenties in good health. Some clones in this sample may be carry-over from other donors' samples. What was sequenced was naive CD4+ T cells from PBMCs. Noted subset: CD45RA+ positively selected. This rearrangement joins TRBV28 to TRBJ1-1; maybe TRBD1 (5 bases). Written as DNA, the CDR3 is TGTGCCAGCGACGGGGGGTTCTACACTGAAGCTTTCTTT. Translation: CASDGGFYTEAFF. Drawing the rest from reference TRBV28 and TRBJ1-1, the complete variable domain is DVKVTQSSRYLVKRTGEKVFLECVQDMDHENMFWYRQDPGLGLRLIYFSYDVKMKEKGDIPEGYSVSREKKERFSLILESASTNQTSMYLCASDGGFYTEAFFGQGTRLTVV.